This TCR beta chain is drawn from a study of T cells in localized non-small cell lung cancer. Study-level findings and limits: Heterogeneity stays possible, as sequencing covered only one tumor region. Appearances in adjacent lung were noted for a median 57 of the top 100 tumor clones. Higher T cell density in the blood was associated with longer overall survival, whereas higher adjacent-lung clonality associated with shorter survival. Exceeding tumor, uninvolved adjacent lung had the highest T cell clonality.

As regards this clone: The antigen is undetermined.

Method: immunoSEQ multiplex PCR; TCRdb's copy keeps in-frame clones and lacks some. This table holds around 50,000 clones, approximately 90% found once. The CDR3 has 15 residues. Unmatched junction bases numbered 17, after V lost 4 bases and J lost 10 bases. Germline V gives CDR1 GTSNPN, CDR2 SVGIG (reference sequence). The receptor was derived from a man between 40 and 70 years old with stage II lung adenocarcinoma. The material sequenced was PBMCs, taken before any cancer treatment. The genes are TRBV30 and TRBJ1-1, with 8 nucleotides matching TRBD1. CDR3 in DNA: TGTGCCTGGATAACCGGACAGGGACTTGTTTCGGGAGCTTTCTTT. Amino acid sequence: CAWITGQGLVSGAFF. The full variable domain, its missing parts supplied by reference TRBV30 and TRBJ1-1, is SQTIHQWPATLVQPVGSPLSLECTVEGTSNPNLYWYRQAAGRGLQLLFYSVGIGQISSEVPQNLSASRPQDRQFILSSKKLLLSDSGFYLCAWITGQGLVSGAFFGQGTRLTVV.